What follows is one T cell receptor beta chain and its context. The antigen remains unidentified. The data were produced by immunoSEQ multiplex PCR, yet TCRdb's version contains in-frame clones alone and is incomplete. Here the sample spans 350,000 to 450,000 clones, around 86% being singletons. The sample comes from a study of Ad26.COV2.S vaccination and SARS-CoV-2 variants. Study details: A COV1001 Ad26.COV2.S trial-arm participant provided the sample. General observations from the study: The study found similar non-spike TCR breadth in vaccine and placebo recipients. It was vaccine recipients, not placebo recipients, who had the higher spike-specific TCR breadth.

This CDR3 comprises 14 residues. Trimming took 0 bases from V and 5 from J, leaving 10 bases between them. CDR1 and CDR2 from the germline V gene are LNHNV and YYDKDF (reference sequence). Treatment meaning: 19 received Ad26.COV2.S at low or high dose, single or two shots; several received placebo; per-sample allocation not given. Specimens were obtained on day 63 following the first vaccine or placebo injection. Spike of the Wuhan-strain SARS-CoV-2 was expressed by an Ad26 vector, which formed the vaccine. The gene calls are TRBV15 and TRBJ1-1; TRBD1 might be the D (6 bases). The source material was peripheral blood, sampled in a trial of Ad26.COV2.S vaccine versus placebo. The receptor was derived from a person between 18 and 65 years old who received the Ad26.COV2.S COVID-19 vaccine or a placebo. The CDR3 DNA reads as TGTGCCACCAGCAGAGAAACAGGGAGGACTGAAGCTTTCTTT. This codes for CATSRETGRTEAFF.